This record looks at one TCR beta chain sequence and its context. The antigen remains undetermined. This entry comes from a study of cytomegalovirus exposure and HLA in healthy donors. Study as a whole: Previous work identified 95 million to 120 million unique TCR beta sequences from about 179 million T cells. Study results and caveats: A missense DCLRE1C variant was associated with V- and J-gene trimming of TCR beta chains in a later analysis, and an independent cohort replicated the association. A later analysis reportedly identified an Asian-associated ancestry cluster as carrying fewer N-insertions than the approximately 710-donor mean. It has been reported that TCR beta sequences accurately predicted the HLA-A and HLA-B alleles of most subjects.

The V gene's germline CDR1 is MRHNA and CDR2 SNTAGT. The CDR3 is 16 residues long. V lost 3 bases, J lost 4 bases, and 9 bases stayed unmatched. Primers: 60 Vbeta forward and 13 Jbeta reverse. Sequencing was performed with immunoSEQ multiplex PCR; in TCRdb, only in-frame clones are kept and a portion is missing. The table includes 200,000 to 250,000 clones, 82% detected once. The chain is built from TRBV6-4 and TRBJ2-3; TRBD2 agrees at 8 bases. Sequenced: PBMCs. The source of this sequence is a woman aged 35 to 49 in good health and CMV-seropositive. The CDR3 reads CASSETGRGGPDTQYF. In nucleotides, the CDR3 is TGTGCCAGCAGTGAGACGGGTCGGGGGGGCCCAGATACGCAGTATTTT.